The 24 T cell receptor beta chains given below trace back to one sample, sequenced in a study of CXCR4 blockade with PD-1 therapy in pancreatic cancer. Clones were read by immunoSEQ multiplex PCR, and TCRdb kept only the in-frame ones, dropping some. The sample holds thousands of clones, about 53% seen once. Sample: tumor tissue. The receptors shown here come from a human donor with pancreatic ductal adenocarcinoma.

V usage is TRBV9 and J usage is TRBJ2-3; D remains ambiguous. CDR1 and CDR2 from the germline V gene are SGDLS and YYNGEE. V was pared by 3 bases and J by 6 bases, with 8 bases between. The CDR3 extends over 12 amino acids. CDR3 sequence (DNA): TGTGCCAGCAGCGGAGTCACCGATACGCAGTATTTT. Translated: CASSGVTDTQYF.

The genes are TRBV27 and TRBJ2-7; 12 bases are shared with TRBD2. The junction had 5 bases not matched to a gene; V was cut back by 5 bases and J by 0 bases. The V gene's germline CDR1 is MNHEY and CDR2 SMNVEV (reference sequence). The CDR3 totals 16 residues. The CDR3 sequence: CASSLLAGGLSYEQYF. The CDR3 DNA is TGTGCCAGCAGTCTACTAGCGGGAGGCCTCTCCTACGAGCAGTACTTC.

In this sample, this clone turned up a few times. This chain's CDR3 is CASSQSNRGSPWEQFF. CDR3 nucleotides: TGCGCCAGCAGTCAATCAAACAGAGGGTCCCCTTGGGAGCAGTTCTTC. The V call is TRBV23-1, the J call TRBJ2-1; possibly TRBD2 for D (5 bases). TRBV23-1 is placed among ORFs of uncertain function. CDR3 length: 16 amino acids. V lost 0 bases and J 10 bases, leaving 19 bases between the germline ends.

Here the CDR3 DNA reads TGTGCCAGCAGCCGATGGGACCCTCCAGGGGCAGATACGCAGTATTTT. The encoded protein is CASSRWDPPGADTQYF. V gene TRBV14 combines with J gene TRBJ2-3; weak D call: TRBD1 (6 bases). The CDR3 covers 16 residues. Trimming stripped 4 bases from V and 4 bases from J, with 18 bases between. Germline assignment: CDR1 SGHDN and CDR2 FVKESK.

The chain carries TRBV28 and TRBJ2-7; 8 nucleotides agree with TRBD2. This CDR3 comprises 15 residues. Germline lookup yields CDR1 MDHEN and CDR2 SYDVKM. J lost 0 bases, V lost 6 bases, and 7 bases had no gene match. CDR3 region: CASSLAGGASYEQYF. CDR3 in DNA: TGTGCCAGCAGCCTGGCGGGAGGTGCCTCCTACGAGCAGTACTTC.

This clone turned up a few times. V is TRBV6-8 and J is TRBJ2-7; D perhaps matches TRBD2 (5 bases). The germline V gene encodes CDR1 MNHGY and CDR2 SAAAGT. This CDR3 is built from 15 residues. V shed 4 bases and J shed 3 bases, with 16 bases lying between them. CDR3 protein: CASSLGSGSLYEQYF. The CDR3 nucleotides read TGTGCCAGCAGTTTAGGCTCGGGGAGCCTCTACGAGCAGTACTTC.

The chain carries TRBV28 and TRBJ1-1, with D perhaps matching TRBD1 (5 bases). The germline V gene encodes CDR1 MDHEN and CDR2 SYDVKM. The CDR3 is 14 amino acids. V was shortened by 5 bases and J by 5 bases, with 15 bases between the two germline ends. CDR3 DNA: TGTGCCAGCAGTCCGCCCGGGGCGAGGACTGAAGCTTTCTTT. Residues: CASSPPGARTEAFF.

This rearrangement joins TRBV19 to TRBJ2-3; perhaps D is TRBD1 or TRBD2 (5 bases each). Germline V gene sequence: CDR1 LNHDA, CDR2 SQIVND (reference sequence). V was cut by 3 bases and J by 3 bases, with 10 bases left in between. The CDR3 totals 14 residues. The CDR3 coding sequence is TGTGCCAGTAGTATGAGAGGGACGACAGATACGCAGTATTTT. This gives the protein CASSMRGTTDTQYF.

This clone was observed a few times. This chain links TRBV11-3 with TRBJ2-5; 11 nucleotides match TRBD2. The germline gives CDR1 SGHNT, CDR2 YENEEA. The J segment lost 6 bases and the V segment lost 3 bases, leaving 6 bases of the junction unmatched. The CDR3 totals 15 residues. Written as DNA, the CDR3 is TGTGCCAGCAGCTTCGCCGGGACTAGCGGCAAGACCCAGTACTTC. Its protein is CASSFAGTSGKTQYF. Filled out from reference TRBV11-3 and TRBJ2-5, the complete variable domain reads EAGVVQSPRYKIIEKKQPVAFWCNPISGHNTLYWYLQNLGQGPELLIRYENEEAVDDSQLPKDRFSAERLKGVDSTLKIQPAELGDSAVYLCASSFAGTSGKTQYFGPGTRLLVL.

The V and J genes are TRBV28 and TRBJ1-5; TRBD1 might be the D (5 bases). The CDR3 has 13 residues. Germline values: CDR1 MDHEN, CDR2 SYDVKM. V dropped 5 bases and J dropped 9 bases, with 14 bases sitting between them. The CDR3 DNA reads TGTGCCAGCAGTCTTCAGGGCTTTGGGCCCCAGCATTTT. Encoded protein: CASSLQGFGPQHF.

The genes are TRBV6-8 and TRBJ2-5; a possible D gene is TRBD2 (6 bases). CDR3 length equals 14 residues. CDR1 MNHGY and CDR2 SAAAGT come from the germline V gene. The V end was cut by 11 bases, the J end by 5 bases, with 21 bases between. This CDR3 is CASTTRGLSETQYF. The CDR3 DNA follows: TGTGCCTCCACGACGCGGGGTTTATCGGAGACCCAGTACTTC.

CDR3 sequence reads: CASRDSGREVEQYF. The CDR3 coding sequence is TGTGCCAGTAGAGATAGCGGGAGGGAGGTCGAGCAGTACTTC. V gene TRBV19 combines with J gene TRBJ2-7, with 11 positions matching TRBD2. The germline gives CDR1 LNHDA, CDR2 SQIVND (reference sequence). The V segment lost 6 bases and the J segment 6 bases; nucleotides outside the gene matches: 7. The CDR3 spans 14 residues. The full variable domain, with the rest looked up from reference TRBV19 and TRBJ2-7, is DGGITQSPKYLFRKEGQNVTLSCEQNLNHDAMYWYRQDPGQGLRLIYYSQIVNDFQKGDIAEGYSVSREKKESFPLTVTSAQKNPTAFYLCASRDSGREVEQYFGPGTRLTVT.

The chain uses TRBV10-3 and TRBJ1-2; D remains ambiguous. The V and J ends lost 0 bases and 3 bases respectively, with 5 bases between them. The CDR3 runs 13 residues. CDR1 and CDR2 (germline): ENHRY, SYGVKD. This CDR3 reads CAISESEDYGYTF. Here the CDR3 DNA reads TGTGCCATCAGTGAGTCGGAGGACTATGGCTACACCTTC.

The CDR3 region has the DNA TGTGCCAGCAGTTTAACAGGGAAAAACATTCAGTACTTC. It codes for CASSLTGKNIQYF. The genes are TRBV28 and TRBJ2-4, with D perhaps matching TRBD1 (6 bases). The V gene lost 2 bases and the J gene lost 4 bases, with 6 bases spanning the gap. The CDR3 has 13 amino acids. Looked up from germline, CDR1 is MDHEN and CDR2 is SYDVKM. The full variable domain, rest sourced from reference TRBV28 and TRBJ2-4, is DVKVTQSSRYLVKRTGEKVFLECVQDMDHENMFWYRQDPGLGLRLIYFSYDVKMKEKGDIPEGYSVSREKKERFSLILESASTNQTSMYLCASSLTGKNIQYFGAGTRLSVL.

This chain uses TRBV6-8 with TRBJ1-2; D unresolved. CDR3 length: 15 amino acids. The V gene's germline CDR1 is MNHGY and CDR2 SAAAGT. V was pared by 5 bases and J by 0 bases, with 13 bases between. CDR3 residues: CASSPRAMANYGYTF. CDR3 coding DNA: TGTGCCAGCAGTCCCCGGGCCATGGCTAACTATGGCTACACCTTC.

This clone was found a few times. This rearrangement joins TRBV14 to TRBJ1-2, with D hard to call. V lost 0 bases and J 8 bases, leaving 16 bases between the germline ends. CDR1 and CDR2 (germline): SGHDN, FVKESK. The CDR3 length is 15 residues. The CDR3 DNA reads TGTGCCAGCAGCCAAGATCAGTGGCAGGCGGACGGCTACACCTTC. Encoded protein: CASSQDQWQADGYTF.

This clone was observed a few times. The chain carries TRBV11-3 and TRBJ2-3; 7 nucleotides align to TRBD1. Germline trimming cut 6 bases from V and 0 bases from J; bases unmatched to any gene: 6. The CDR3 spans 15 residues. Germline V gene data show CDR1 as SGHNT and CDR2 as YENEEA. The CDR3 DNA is TGTGCCAGCAGACGCCCGGGACAGAGCACAGATACGCAGTATTTT. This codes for CASRRPGQSTDTQYF.

The CDR3 DNA sequence: TGTGCCAGCAGCTTGGACCAGGGGAGGTACGAGCAGTACTTC. Protein: CASSLDQGRYEQYF. This chain joins TRBV11-3 and TRBJ2-7; D could derive from TRBD1 or TRBD2 (6 bases each). The germline V gene has CDR1 SGHNT and CDR2 YENEEA. This CDR3 contains 14 residues. V lost 3 bases and J 4 bases, leaving 13 bases between the germline ends.

In DNA form, the CDR3 reads TGTGCCAGTAGGCAAAGAGACAGGGTGATGACTAGCGGGAGTAGCACAGATACGCAGTATTTT. Protein: CASRQRDRVMTSGSSTDTQYF. The V gene is TRBV19, the J gene TRBJ2-3; 12 bases are shared with TRBD2. The CDR3 extends over 21 amino acids. Germline CDR1 and CDR2: LNHDA and SQIVND (reference sequence). The ends lost 6 bases at V and 0 bases at J; junction bases unmatched: 19.

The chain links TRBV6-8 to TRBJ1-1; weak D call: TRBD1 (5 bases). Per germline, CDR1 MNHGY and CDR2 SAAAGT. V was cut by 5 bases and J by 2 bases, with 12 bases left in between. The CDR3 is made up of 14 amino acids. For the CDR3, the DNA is TGTGCCAGCAGTGACAGACAGATTAACACTGAAGCTTTCTTT. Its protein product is CASSDRQINTEAFF.

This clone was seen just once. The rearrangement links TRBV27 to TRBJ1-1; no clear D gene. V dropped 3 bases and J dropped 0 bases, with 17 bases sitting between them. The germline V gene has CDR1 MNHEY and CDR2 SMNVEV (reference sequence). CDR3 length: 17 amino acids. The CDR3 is CASSLSAWGRLNTEAFF. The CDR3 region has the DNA TGTGCCAGCAGTTTGTCGGCCTGGGGTCGTCTGAACACTGAAGCTTTCTTT.

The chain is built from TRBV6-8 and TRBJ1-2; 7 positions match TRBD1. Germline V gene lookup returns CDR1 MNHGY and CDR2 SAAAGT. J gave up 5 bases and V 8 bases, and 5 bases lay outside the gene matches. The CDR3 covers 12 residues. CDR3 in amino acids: CASQGQEYGYTF. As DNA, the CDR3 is TGTGCCAGCCAAGGACAGGAGTATGGCTACACCTTC.

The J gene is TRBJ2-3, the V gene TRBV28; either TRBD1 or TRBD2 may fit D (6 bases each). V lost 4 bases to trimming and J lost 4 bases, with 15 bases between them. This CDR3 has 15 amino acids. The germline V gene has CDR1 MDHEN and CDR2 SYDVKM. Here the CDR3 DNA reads TGTGCCAGCAGTTCCCCGGGGGCAGGATCAGATACGCAGTATTTT. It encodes CASSSPGAGSDTQYF.

The CDR3 coding sequence is TGTGCCAGCAGTATGCGGGACCCCCGAGGTACTGAAGCTTTCTTT. This gives the protein CASSMRDPRGTEAFF. V is TRBV28 and J is TRBJ1-1, with D possibly matching TRBD1 (5 bases). From germline, CDR1 is MDHEN and CDR2 SYDVKM. The CDR3 has 15 residues. The ends were cut back, 5 bases at V and 5 bases at J, with 18 bases in the middle.